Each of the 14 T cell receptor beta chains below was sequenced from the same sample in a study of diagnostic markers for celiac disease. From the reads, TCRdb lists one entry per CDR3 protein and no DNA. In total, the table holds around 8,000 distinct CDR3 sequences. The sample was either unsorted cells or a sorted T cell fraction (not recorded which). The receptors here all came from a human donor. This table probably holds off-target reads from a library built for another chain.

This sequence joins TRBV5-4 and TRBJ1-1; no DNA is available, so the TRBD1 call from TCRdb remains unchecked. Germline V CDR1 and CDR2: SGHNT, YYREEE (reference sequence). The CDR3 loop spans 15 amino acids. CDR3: CASSLGQGGYTEAFF. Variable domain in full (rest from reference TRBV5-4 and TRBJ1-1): ETGVTQSPTHLIKTRGQQVTLRCSSQSGHNTVSWYQQALGQGPQFIFQYYREEENGRGNFPPRFSGLQFPNYSSELNVNALELDDSALYLCASSLGQGGYTEAFFGQGTRLTVV.

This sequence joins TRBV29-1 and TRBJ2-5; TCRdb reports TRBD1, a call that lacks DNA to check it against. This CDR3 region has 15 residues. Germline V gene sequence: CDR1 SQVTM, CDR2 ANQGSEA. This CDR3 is CSVTRPGQGKETQYF.

CDR3: CASSPPGGGYNEQFF. The chain is built from TRBV11-3 and TRBJ2-1; TCRdb picks TRBD1, but there is no DNA to check that call. The CDR3 is 15 amino acids. The germline V gene has CDR1 SGHNT and CDR2 YENEEA.

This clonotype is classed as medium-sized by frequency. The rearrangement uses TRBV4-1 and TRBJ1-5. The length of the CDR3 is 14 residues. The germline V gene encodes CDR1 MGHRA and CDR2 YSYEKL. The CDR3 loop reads CASSQEGGDGPQHF.

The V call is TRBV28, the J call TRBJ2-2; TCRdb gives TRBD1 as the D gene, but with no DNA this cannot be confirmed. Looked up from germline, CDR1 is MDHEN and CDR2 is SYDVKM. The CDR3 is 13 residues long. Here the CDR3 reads CASSLVGAGELFF. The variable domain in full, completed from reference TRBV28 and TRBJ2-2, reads DVKVTQSSRYLVKRTGEKVFLECVQDMDHENMFWYRQDPGLGLRLIYFSYDVKMKEKGDIPEGYSVSREKKERFSLILESASTNQTSMYLCASSLVGAGELFFGEGSRLTVL.

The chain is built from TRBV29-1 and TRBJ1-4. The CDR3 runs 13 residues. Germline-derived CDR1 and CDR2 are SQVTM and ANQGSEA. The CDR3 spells CSATPGGSEKLFF.

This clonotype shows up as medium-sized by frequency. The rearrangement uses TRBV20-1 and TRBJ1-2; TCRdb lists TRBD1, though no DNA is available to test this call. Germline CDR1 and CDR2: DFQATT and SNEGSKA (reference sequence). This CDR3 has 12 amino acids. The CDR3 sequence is CSASPNNYGYTF.

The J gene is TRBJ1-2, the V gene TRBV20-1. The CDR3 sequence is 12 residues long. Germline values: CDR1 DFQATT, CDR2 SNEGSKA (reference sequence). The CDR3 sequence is CSARVGDYGYTF.

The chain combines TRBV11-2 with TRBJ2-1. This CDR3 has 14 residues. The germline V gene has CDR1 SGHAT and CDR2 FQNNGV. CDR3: CASSLDGTYNEQFF. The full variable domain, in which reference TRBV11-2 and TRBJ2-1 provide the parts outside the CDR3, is EAGVAQSPRYKIIEKRQSVAFWCNPISGHATLYWYQQILGQGPKLLIQFQNNGVVDDSQLPKDRFSAERLKGVDSTLKIQPAKLEDSAVYLCASSLDGTYNEQFFGPGTRLTVL.

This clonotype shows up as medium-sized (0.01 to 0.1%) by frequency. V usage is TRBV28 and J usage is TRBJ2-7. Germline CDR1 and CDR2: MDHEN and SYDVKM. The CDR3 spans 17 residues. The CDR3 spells CASSFLGNGEFSYEQYF.

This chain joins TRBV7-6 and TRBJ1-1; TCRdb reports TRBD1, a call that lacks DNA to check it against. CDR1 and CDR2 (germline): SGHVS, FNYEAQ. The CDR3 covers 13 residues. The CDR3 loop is CASSLGPLREAFF.

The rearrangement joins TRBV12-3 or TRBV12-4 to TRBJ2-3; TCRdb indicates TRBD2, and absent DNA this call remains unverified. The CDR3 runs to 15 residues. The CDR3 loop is CASIPSGGLTDTQYF.

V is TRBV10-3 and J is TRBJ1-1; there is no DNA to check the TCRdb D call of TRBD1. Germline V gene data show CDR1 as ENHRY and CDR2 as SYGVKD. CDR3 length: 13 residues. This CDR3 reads CATADRTYGEAFF.

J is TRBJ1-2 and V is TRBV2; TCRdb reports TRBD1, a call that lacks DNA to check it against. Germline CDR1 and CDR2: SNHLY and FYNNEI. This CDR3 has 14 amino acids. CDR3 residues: CASSLGQYTYGYTF.